The sequence of this T cell receptor (beta chain) was determined in a study of control samples from healthy donors and cancer patients (dated by TCRdb to 2020 to 2022). Per the germline V gene, LGHNA is the CDR1 and YNFKEQ is the CDR2. The CDR3 holds 19 amino acids from the cysteine to the phenylalanine. Only CDR3 DNA remains: 57 bases, in frame from the first base. Clipping removes 0 bases from V and 0 bases from J, with 14 as the unmatched junction base count. The library was prepared using the immunoSEQ multiplex PCR assay. TCRdb limited this immuneACCESS table to in-frame rearrangements with V and J called. A share of clones is missing; checked studies link under half to unresolved V genes, and the rest is unexplained. The sample table lists 80,000 to 100,000 clones, about 91% of them with a count of one. In total, the top ten clones hold over 12% of the sample. Note on this clone: It lacks a known antigen. No base-level quality is on record; no much larger clone is a single base apart.

The sample was blood. The TCR comes from a man aged 30 to 39 in good health. This receptor chain uses TRBV4-2 and TRBJ2-7; 7 bases in the junction line up with TRBD2. The sequenced DNA is TGTGCCAGCAGCCAAGATCTGTGGGAGCGGGACGAGAGCTCCTACGAGCAGTACTTC. Translated, it reads CASSQDLWERDESSYEQYF.